One and the same sample provided the 4 T cell receptor beta chains below, sequenced in a study of blood T cell repertoires in COVID-19. This table comes from immunoSEQ multiplex PCR, and its TCRdb copy is limited to in-frame clones, with some not included. Of around 130,000 clones in the sample, approximately 77% are singletons; the top ten hold over 15%. What was sequenced was peripheral blood. The receptors come from an elderly man with acute or convalescent COVID-19.

V is TRBV15 and J is TRBJ2-1; TRBD2 matches at 7 bases. The V segment lost 1 base and the J segment 2 bases; nucleotides outside the gene matches: 11. The CDR3 covers 18 residues. Germline CDR1 LNHNV, CDR2 YYDKDF (reference sequence). DNA of the CDR3: TGTGCCACCAGCAGAGTTTATCCTAGCGGAGTCCCCTACAATGAGCAGTTCTTC. This codes for CATSRVYPSGVPYNEQFF.

The CDR3: CASRYPGETGELFF. The CDR3 DNA follows: TGCGCCAGCAGGTACCCAGGGGAAACCGGGGAGCTGTTTTTT. The rearrangement uses TRBV5-1 and TRBJ2-2; TRBD1 is a possible D gene (6 bases). Trimming left V 5 bases short and J 5 bases short, with 13 bases between. CDR1 is SGHRS, CDR2 YFSETQ, per germline. The CDR3 runs 14 residues.

This sequence joins TRBV28 and TRBJ2-5; D is ambiguous. Germline CDR1 is MDHEN and CDR2 is SYDVKM. The CDR3 covers 16 residues. Trimming stripped 2 bases from V and 5 bases from J, with 18 bases between. The CDR3 here is CASSLIGGTQSETQYF. CDR3 DNA: TGTGCCAGCAGTTTAATTGGCGGAACACAATCGGAGACCCAGTACTTC.

Comments on this clone: Other nucleotide sequences from this sample produce the same CDR3. The CDR3, as DNA: TGTGCCATCAAGGGACAGCTCCAAGAGACCCAGTACTTC. This encodes CAIKGQLQETQYF. The V call is TRBV10-3, the J call TRBJ2-5; 7 nucleotides line up with TRBD1. CDR1 is ENHRY and CDR2 is SYGVKD in the germline V gene. The J segment lost 1 base and the V segment lost 7 bases, leaving 3 bases of the junction unmatched. The length of the CDR3 is 13 residues.